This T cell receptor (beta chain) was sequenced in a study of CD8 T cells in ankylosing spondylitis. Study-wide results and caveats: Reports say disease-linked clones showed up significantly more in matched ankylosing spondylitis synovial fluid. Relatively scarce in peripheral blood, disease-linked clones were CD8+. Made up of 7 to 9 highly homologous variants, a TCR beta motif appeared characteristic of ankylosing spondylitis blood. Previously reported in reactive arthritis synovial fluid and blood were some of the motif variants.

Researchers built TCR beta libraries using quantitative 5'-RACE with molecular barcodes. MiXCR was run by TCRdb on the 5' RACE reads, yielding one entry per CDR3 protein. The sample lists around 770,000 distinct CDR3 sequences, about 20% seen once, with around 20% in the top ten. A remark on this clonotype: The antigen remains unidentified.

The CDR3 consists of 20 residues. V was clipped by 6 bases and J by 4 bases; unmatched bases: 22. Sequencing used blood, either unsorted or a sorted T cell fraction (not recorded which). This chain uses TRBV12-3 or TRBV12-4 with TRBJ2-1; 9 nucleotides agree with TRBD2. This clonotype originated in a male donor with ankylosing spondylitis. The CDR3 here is CASSQLSKLTGLAGYNEQFF. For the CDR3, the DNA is TGTGCCAGCAGCCAGCTTTCCAAGCTCACGGGACTAGCTGGATACAATGAGCAGTTCTTC.